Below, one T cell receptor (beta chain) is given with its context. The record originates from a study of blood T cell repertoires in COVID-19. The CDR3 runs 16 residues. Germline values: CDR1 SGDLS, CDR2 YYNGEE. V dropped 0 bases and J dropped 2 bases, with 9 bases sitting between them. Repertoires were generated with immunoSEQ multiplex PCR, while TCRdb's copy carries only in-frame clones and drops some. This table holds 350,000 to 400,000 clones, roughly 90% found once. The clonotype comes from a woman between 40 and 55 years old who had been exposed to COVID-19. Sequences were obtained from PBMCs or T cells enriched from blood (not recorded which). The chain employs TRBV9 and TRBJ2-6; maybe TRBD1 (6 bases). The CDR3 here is CASSVGAGAGANVLTF. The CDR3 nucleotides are TGTGCCAGCAGCGTAGGAGCAGGGGCTGGGGCCAACGTCCTGACTTTC.